The 26 T cell receptor beta chains reported below all come from one sample, sequenced in a study of blood T cell repertoires in COVID-19. Sequenced by immunoSEQ multiplex PCR; TCRdb stores in-frame clones only, minus some. This table holds fewer than 90,000 clones, 76% found once. The sequencing sample was made of peripheral blood. These receptor sequences come from a man aged 55 to 69 with COVID-19, enrolled during active disease.

This sequence joins TRBV15 and TRBJ2-1; perhaps TRBD2 as D (7 bases). The CDR3 runs 15 residues. Germline-derived CDR1 and CDR2 are LNHNV and YYDKDF (reference sequence). The V gene lost 1 base and the J gene lost 9 bases, with 16 bases spanning the gap. The CDR3 sequence is CATSRVLAGAGEQFF. For the CDR3, the DNA is TGTGCCACCAGCAGAGTATTGGCGGGGGCGGGTGAGCAGTTCTTC.

The chain uses TRBV5-5 and TRBJ2-1; 12 bases map to TRBD2. Trimming took 1 base from V and 3 from J; bases not matched to a gene: 2. The CDR3 has 16 residues. In germline, CDR1 is SGHKS, CDR2 YYEKEE (reference sequence). In DNA form, the CDR3 reads TGTGCCAGCAGCTTGACTAGCGGGGGGTACTACAATGAGCAGTTCTTC. Amino acids: CASSLTSGGYYNEQFF. Full variable domain (rest looked up from reference TRBV5-5 and TRBJ2-1): DAGVTQSPTHLIKTRGQQVTLRCSPISGHKSVSWYQQVLGQGPQFIFQYYEKEERGRGNFPDRFSARQFPNYSSELNVNALLLGDSALYLCASSLTSGGYYNEQFFGPGTRLTVL.

The V gene is TRBV6-5, the J gene TRBJ2-2; 7 bases are shared with TRBD1. This CDR3 region has 15 residues. V shed 5 bases, J shed 1 base, and the junction held 4 bases outside the gene matches. CDR1 and CDR2 from the germline V gene are MNHEY and SVGAGI. CDR3 coding DNA: TGTGCCAGCAGTCATCGACAGGGGAACACCGGGGAGCTGTTTTTT. It translates to CASSHRQGNTGELFF.

For this clone: Other DNA sequences within the sample encode an identical CDR3. The rearrangement uses TRBV7-9 and TRBJ1-5; maybe TRBD1 (6 bases). The V gene's germline CDR1 is SEHNR and CDR2 FQNEAQ (reference sequence). Trimming removed 0 bases from V and 4 bases from J, with 7 bases in between. CDR3 size: 14 residues. Here the CDR3 DNA reads TGTGCCAGCAGCTTAGCTACAGGGAATCAGCCCCAGCATTTT. Translated: CASSLATGNQPQHF.

The J gene is TRBJ2-3, the V gene TRBV24-1; the match to TRBD1 covers 9 bases. The CDR3 sequence is 16 residues long. After removal of 4 bases from V and 0 bases from J, the junction contained 4 bases not matched to a gene. Germline values: CDR1 KGHDR, CDR2 SFDVKD. CDR3 nucleotide sequence: TGTGCCACCAGTGAGACCGGGACAGGGAGCACAGATACGCAGTATTTT. Its translation: CATSETGTGSTDTQYF.

This clone is a singleton in its sample. This chain uses TRBV10-3 with TRBJ2-7; D might be TRBD2 (6 bases). The length of the CDR3 is 13 residues. Trimming removed 8 bases from V and 4 bases from J, with 15 bases in between. Germline CDR1 reads ENHRY; CDR2 reads SYGVKD. CDR3 protein: CAIAGTSSYEQYF. The CDR3 coding sequence is TGTGCCATCGCCGGGACTTCCTCTTACGAGCAGTACTTC.

This clone was seen once. The J gene is TRBJ2-1, the V gene TRBV6-4; 14 positions agree with TRBD2. Germline lookup yields CDR1 MRHNA and CDR2 SNTAGT. The CDR3 runs 15 residues. The V gene end was trimmed by 4 bases and the J gene end by 6 bases; junction bases not matched to a gene: 2. CDR3 sequence: CASSAGTSGGNEQFF. In DNA, the CDR3 is TGTGCCAGCAGTGCAGGGACTAGCGGGGGCAATGAGCAGTTCTTC.

The V and J genes are TRBV5-1 and TRBJ1-6, with TRBD1 matching 8 bases. The CDR3 has 17 residues. The junction had 12 bases not matched to a gene; V was cut back by 0 bases and J by 10 bases. Germline lookup yields CDR1 SGHRS and CDR2 YFSETQ. CDR3 sequence (DNA): TGCGCCAGCAGCTTGGGGTCTGGGGGACAGGAGGGCTCACCCCTCCACTTT. This translates into CASSLGSGGQEGSPLHF.

The chain combines TRBV21-1 with TRBJ2-2; TRBD2 is taken as the D call from the table, unchecked against the DNA. TRBV21-1 is deemed a pseudogene. The CDR3 runs to 14 residues. CDR3 region: CASSKLRNTGELFF. CDR3 DNA sequence: TGTGCCAGCAGCAAATTGAGGAACACCGGGGAGCTGTTTTTT.

The J gene is TRBJ2-7, the V gene TRBV19; 9 nucleotides match TRBD2. This CDR3 contains 16 residues. The germline CDR1 and CDR2 sequences are LNHDA and SQIVND (reference sequence). J lost 0 bases, V lost 6 bases, and 9 bases had no gene match. The CDR3 loop is CASSNRASGDSYEQYF. The CDR3 region has the DNA TGTGCCAGTAGCAACCGAGCTAGCGGGGACTCCTACGAGCAGTACTTC.

The gene calls are TRBV5-1 and TRBJ2-1; 10 bases match TRBD2. Germline values: CDR1 SGHRS, CDR2 YFSETQ. With 4 bases clipped from V and 5 bases from J, the junction kept 9 bases outside the gene matches. This CDR3 region has 16 residues. CDR3 DNA sequence: TGCGCCAGCAGCAGGATTGAGCGGGGGGGCGACAATGAGCAGTTCTTC. Encoded protein: CASSRIERGGDNEQFF.

This clone was seen repeatedly, ten times or more. J is TRBJ2-7 and V is TRBV28, with 12 bases matching TRBD1. Germline V CDR1 and CDR2: MDHEN, SYDVKM. The V and J ends lost 6 bases and 8 bases, in that order; junction bases with no gene match: 14. The length of the CDR3 is 16 residues. The CDR3 protein is CASSSSSGQGAGKQYF. For the CDR3, the DNA is TGTGCCAGCAGCAGTTCCTCGGGACAGGGGGCCGGTAAGCAGTACTTC.

J is TRBJ1-1 and V is TRBV12-3 or TRBV12-4; D is perhaps TRBD1 (5 bases). Trimming cost V 3 bases and J 1 base, with 6 bases left between them. The CDR3 contains 13 residues. The CDR3 nucleotides are TGTGCCAGCAGTTTGGACAAGAACACTGAAGCTTTCTTT. Its translation: CASSLDKNTEAFF.

This clone was seen only once. The chain is built from TRBV27 and TRBJ2-2; 7 bases align to TRBD2. Germline V lookup: CDR1 MNHEY, CDR2 SMNVEV (reference sequence). V shed 6 bases, J shed 7 bases, and the junction held 8 bases outside the gene matches. The CDR3 runs to 14 residues. The CDR3 region has the DNA TGTGCCAGCAGAAAGCGGCGGGAGAACGGGGAGCTGTTTTTT. Its protein is CASRKRRENGELFF.

This clone was observed once. This rearrangement joins TRBV5-1 to TRBJ1-1; tentative D call: TRBD1 (5 bases). Trimming removed 6 bases at V and 4 bases at J, with 16 bases between. Germline CDR1 is SGHRS and CDR2 is YFSETQ. The CDR3 has 14 residues. The CDR3 region is CASNSQGGLTEAFF. The CDR3 DNA follows: TGCGCCAGCAATTCGCAGGGAGGACTCACTGAAGCTTTCTTT. Full variable domain (remainder filled in from reference TRBV5-1 and TRBJ1-1): KAGVTQTPRYLIKTRGQQVTLSCSPISGHRSVSWYQQTPGQGLQFLFEYFSETQRNKGNFPGRFSGRQFSNSRSEMNVSTLELGDSALYLCASNSQGGLTEAFFGQGTRLTVV.

V gene TRBV28 combines with J gene TRBJ1-2; D is perhaps TRBD1 (6 bases). CDR1 is MDHEN, CDR2 SYDVKM, per germline. The CDR3 covers 14 residues. Trimming took 5 bases from V and 8 from J, leaving 18 bases between them. CDR3 sequence reads: CASSLSGAGRGYTF. CDR3 DNA: TGTGCCAGCAGTCTCTCAGGGGCAGGGCGAGGCTACACCTTC.

This clone was observed once. The chain links TRBV29-1 to TRBJ2-7; 9 bases map to TRBD1. V was pared by 6 bases and J by 3 bases, with 6 bases of the junction left unmatched. Germline CDR1 reads SQVTM; CDR2 reads ANQGSEA. There are 13 residues in the CDR3. The CDR3, as DNA: TGCAGCGTGTCCGGGACAGGGCTCTACGAGCAGTACTTC. Protein product: CSVSGTGLYEQYF.

The V and J genes are TRBV15 and TRBJ2-7, with 7 bases that match TRBD2. The CDR3 loop spans 15 amino acids. V lost 2 bases and J lost 5; bases outside the gene matches: 9. Looked up from germline, CDR1 is LNHNV and CDR2 is YYDKDF (reference sequence). In nucleotides, the CDR3 is TGTGCCACCAGCAGACTGGGGGGGGAAGGTGACGAGCAGTACTTC. Translated: CATSRLGGEGDEQYF.

The rearrangement links TRBV7-3 to TRBJ1-1, with D possibly matching TRBD1 (5 bases). V was trimmed by 5 bases and J by 3 bases, leaving 10 bases between them. The CDR3 extends over 13 amino acids. The V gene's germline CDR1 is SGHTA and CDR2 FQGTGA. In nucleotides, the CDR3 is TGTGCCAGCAGCAATACCAGGGACACTGAAGCTTTCTTT. Encoded protein: CASSNTRDTEAFF.

V usage is TRBV29-1 and J usage is TRBJ2-5, with 11 positions matching TRBD2. Per the germline V gene, CDR1 is SQVTM and CDR2 is ANQGSEA. This CDR3 is built from 14 residues. With 4 bases clipped from V and 4 bases from J, the junction kept 5 bases outside the gene matches. The CDR3 coding sequence is TGCAGCGTTGGGTCCGGGACTAGCGGAGAGACCCAGTACTTC. It translates to CSVGSGTSGETQYF.

The chain recombines TRBV5-1 with TRBJ1-2; maybe TRBD1 (6 bases). Trimming left V 3 bases short and J 1 base short, with 10 bases between. This CDR3 spans 14 amino acids. CDR1 and CDR2 (germline): SGHRS, YFSETQ. The CDR3 sequence is CASSSIQGNYGYTF. In DNA, the CDR3 is TGCGCCAGCAGCTCGATACAGGGTAACTATGGCTACACCTTC.

This clone was found a few times. V usage is TRBV18 and J usage is TRBJ1-2, with 8 bases identical to TRBD1. Unmatched junction bases numbered 7, after V lost 2 bases and J lost 8 bases. This CDR3 spans 14 amino acids. CDR1 KGHSH and CDR2 LQKENI come from the germline V gene. CDR3 sequence (DNA): TGTGCCAGCTCACCAGGACAGGGCCTTGGCGGCTACACCTTC. This codes for CASSPGQGLGGYTF.

The genes are TRBV20-1 and TRBJ1-5; TRBD1 might be the D (5 bases). Trimming took off 3 bases at V and 1 base at J, with 10 bases between the two ends. Germline CDR1 is DFQATT and CDR2 is SNEGSKA (reference sequence). The CDR3 covers 14 residues. The CDR3 spells CSASRAGSNQPQHF. The CDR3 nucleotides read TGCAGTGCTAGTCGGGCAGGGAGCAATCAGCCCCAGCATTTT.

The V call is TRBV19, the J call TRBJ1-5; D not certain. The V and J ends lost 2 bases and 11 bases respectively, with 16 bases between them. Looked up from germline, CDR1 is LNHDA and CDR2 is SQIVND (reference sequence). The length of the CDR3 is 14 residues. The CDR3 DNA reads TGTGCCAGTAGTATATCGGCCTCATCGAGGGCCCAGCATTTT. It translates to CASSISASSRAQHF.

V is TRBV2 and J is TRBJ2-7; TRBD2 aligns across 9 bases. CDR3 length: 14 amino acids. Germline loops: CDR1 SNHLY, CDR2 FYNNEI. With 10 bases clipped from V and 2 bases from J, the junction kept 9 bases outside the gene matches. CDR3 coding DNA: TGTGCCACTGGACCGGGACTAGCCGCCTACGAGCAGTACTTC. It codes for CATGPGLAAYEQYF. The full variable domain, in which reference TRBV2 and TRBJ2-7 provide the parts outside the CDR3, is EPEVTQTPSHQVTQMGQEVILRCVPISNHLYFYWYRQILGQKVEFLVSFYNNEISEKSEIFDDQFSVERPDGSNFTLKIRSTKLEDSAMYFCATGPGLAAYEQYFGPGTRLTVT.

The chain's CDR3 is CASSRLAGGGYEQYF. In nucleotides, the CDR3 is TGTGCCAGCAGCCGCCTAGCGGGAGGGGGTTACGAGCAGTACTTC. The chain carries TRBV27 and TRBJ2-7; TRBD2 matches at 12 bases. Unmatched junction bases numbered 7, after V lost 6 bases and J lost 4 bases. The CDR3 has 15 amino acids. The germline gives CDR1 MNHEY, CDR2 SMNVEV (reference sequence).